This TCR beta chain was obtained from a study of blood T cell repertoires in COVID-19. Study as a whole: Samples taken during acute and convalescent COVID-19 were collected in the United States, Italy and Spain.

Clones were sequenced by immunoSEQ multiplex PCR, and TCRdb holds only the in-frame ones, with some missing. Of about 320,000 clones listed, roughly 90% are singletons. Adults between roughly 18 and 95 years of age took part from fewer than 30 US areas. Participants reported their clinical history, and cohort assignment relied on those reports. There are 13 residues in the CDR3. V lost 5 bases and J lost 5, with 12 bases in between. The germline CDR1 and CDR2 sequences are SEHNR and FQNEAQ (reference sequence). The sequence derives from a man in his 60s who had recovered from COVID-19. This rearrangement joins TRBV7-9 to TRBJ1-2; weak D call: TRBD1 (5 bases). Material for sequencing was PBMCs or T cells enriched from blood (not recorded which). CDR3: CASSVGDSYGYTF. The CDR3, as DNA: TGTGCCAGCAGCGTAGGGGACTCATATGGCTACACCTTC.